Shown below are 27 T cell receptor beta chains from a single sample sequenced in a study of Tregs in tolerant kidney transplant recipients. Repertoires were generated with immunoSEQ multiplex PCR, while TCRdb's copy carries only in-frame clones and drops some. Among about 46,000 clones listed, less than 95% were seen once. The sequenced sample was Tregs from blood. Receptors were obtained from a human donor in good health.

This chain joins TRBV10-1 and TRBJ2-5; 9 positions match TRBD2. This CDR3 has 16 amino acids. CDR1 and CDR2 (germline): WNHNN, SYGVQD (reference sequence). V lost 6 bases, J lost 1 base, and 9 bases stayed unmatched. The CDR3 bases are TGCGCCAGCAGCATTTTAGCGGGAGCAGGCCAAGAGACCCAGTACTTC. Translating it yields CASSILAGAGQETQYF.

The chain employs TRBV7-9 and TRBJ1-2; D is unclear. Trimming removed 1 base from V and 4 bases from J, with 7 bases in between. This CDR3 has 13 amino acids. CDR1 and CDR2 from the germline V gene are SEHNR and FQNEAQ (reference sequence). CDR3 region: CASSLGPGYGYTF. In DNA, the CDR3 is TGTGCCAGCAGCTTAGGGCCCGGCTATGGCTACACCTTC.

The chain links TRBV2 to TRBJ1-4; no clear D gene. The CDR3 runs to 15 residues. CDR1 SNHLY and CDR2 FYNNEI come from the germline V gene. V gave up 3 bases and J gave up 0 bases, with 8 bases separating them. For the CDR3, the DNA is TGTGCCAGCAGTGACGAGGGATCAACTAATGAAAAACTGTTTTTT. This sequence encodes CASSDEGSTNEKLFF.

Written as DNA, the CDR3 is TGCGCCAGCAGCTTGGATGTTGGGTTTTACTATGGCTACACCTTC. This sequence encodes CASSLDVGFYYGYTF. The chain employs TRBV5-1 and TRBJ1-2; D is undetermined. The germline V gene has CDR1 SGHRS and CDR2 YFSETQ. V was trimmed by 0 bases and J by 3 bases, leaving 12 bases between them. CDR3 size: 15 residues.

The chain recombines TRBV19 with TRBJ2-7, with 9 bases matching TRBD1. This CDR3 has 15 amino acids. Germline values: CDR1 LNHDA, CDR2 SQIVND (reference sequence). Trimming at V came to 5 bases and at J to 2 bases, leaving 7 bases not matched to a gene. As DNA, the CDR3 is TGTGCCAGTAGTCCTCGACAGGGGGGGACCTACGAGCAGTACTTC. Translated: CASSPRQGGTYEQYF.

This chain joins TRBV11-2 and TRBJ1-3, with D unresolved. CDR3 length equals 16 residues. Per germline, CDR1 SGHAT and CDR2 FQNNGV. Trimming removed 3 bases from V and 0 bases from J, with 12 bases in between. CDR3: CASSLSGFFSGNTIYF. For the CDR3, the DNA is TGTGCCAGCAGCTTGTCGGGATTTTTCTCTGGAAACACCATATATTTT.

V usage is TRBV5-1 and J usage is TRBJ1-4; 7 bases fit TRBD1. The CDR3 is made up of 14 amino acids. The germline CDR1 and CDR2 sequences are SGHRS and YFSETQ. Losses at the gene ends were 2 bases for V and 7 bases for J; bases not matched to a gene: 5. The CDR3 region has the DNA TGCGCCAGCAGCTTACAGGGGTCTGGTGAAAAACTGTTTTTT. Encoded protein: CASSLQGSGEKLFF.

The V call is TRBV2, the J call TRBJ2-7; D is possibly TRBD2 (5 bases). The germline gives CDR1 SNHLY, CDR2 FYNNEI. The CDR3 runs 14 residues. V was pared by 3 bases and J by 4 bases, with 13 bases between. CDR3 coding DNA: TGTGCCAGCAGTGATGGCGGGTCCCGGTACGAGCAGTACTTC. As protein: CASSDGGSRYEQYF.

The chain employs TRBV6-5 and TRBJ1-1; TRBD1 matches at 7 bases. V was pared by 5 bases and J by 7 bases, with 7 bases of the junction left unmatched. The CDR3 contains 13 residues. Germline V gene sequence: CDR1 MNHEY, CDR2 SVGAGI. CDR3 amino acids: CASSRGLGIEAFF. The CDR3 DNA sequence: TGTGCCAGCAGTAGGGGGCTGGGGATTGAAGCTTTCTTT.

V and J are TRBV19 and TRBJ2-7; 8 bases map to TRBD1. In germline, CDR1 is LNHDA, CDR2 SQIVND (reference sequence). This CDR3 is built from 12 residues. V shed 8 bases and J 5 bases; nucleotides not matched to a gene: 5. This CDR3 reads CASGQGGNEQYF. The CDR3 DNA reads TGTGCCAGTGGACAGGGAGGCAACGAGCAGTACTTC.

Here the CDR3 reads CASSPPSSPANYGYTF. In nucleotides, the CDR3 is TGCGCCAGCAGCCCCCCCTCTTCCCCAGCTAACTATGGCTACACCTTC. The rearrangement joins TRBV4-3 to TRBJ1-2; the D is unclear. Germline-derived CDR1 and CDR2 are LGHNA and YSLEER. This CDR3 has 16 amino acids. Deletions cut 4 bases from V and 0 bases from J, with 15 bases between.

The chain recombines TRBV5-4 with TRBJ2-7, with 8 bases that match TRBD2. The CDR3 length is 14 residues. CDR1 is SGHNT, CDR2 YYREEE, per germline (reference sequence). Losses at the gene ends were 1 base for V and 5 bases for J; bases not matched to a gene: 5. Here the CDR3 DNA reads TGTGCCAGCAGCTTGACCTCCGGGGGGGACGAGCAGTACTTC. This translates into CASSLTSGGDEQYF. Full variable domain (outside the CDR3, taken from reference TRBV5-4 and TRBJ2-7): ETGVTQSPTHLIKTRGQQVTLRCSSQSGHNTVSWYQQALGQGPQFIFQYYREEENGRGNFPPRFSGLQFPNYSSELNVNALELDDSALYLCASSLTSGGDEQYFGPGTRLTVT.

This clone was recorded only once. The chain links TRBV6-1 to TRBJ1-5, with D unresolved. The V gene's germline CDR1 is MNHNS and CDR2 SASEGT. This CDR3 is 14 amino acids long. V dropped 2 bases and J dropped 4 bases, with 9 bases sitting between them. In DNA form, the CDR3 reads TGTGCCAGCAGTGAACAAGGGTCTAATCAGCCCCAGCATTTT. This translates into CASSEQGSNQPQHF.

The V gene is TRBV23-1, the J gene TRBJ2-4, with no clear D. TRBV23-1 is flagged as an ORF with uncertain function. CDR3 size: 18 residues. With 2 bases removed from V and 0 bases from J, the gap between germline ends came to 17 bases. The CDR3 spells CASSQVTRIPLAKNIQYF. The CDR3 DNA follows: TGCGCCAGCAGTCAAGTGACGAGGATACCGCTAGCCAAAAACATTCAGTACTTC.

This clone was seen a single time. The rearrangement uses TRBV11-2 and TRBJ1-5, with 8 bases fitting TRBD1. Germline assignment: CDR1 SGHAT and CDR2 FQNNGV. This CDR3 has 14 amino acids. Trimming took 5 bases from V and 7 from J; bases not matched to a gene: 7. CDR3 nucleotides: TGTGCCAGCAGCCCTACAGGGGGGGGCCAGCCCCAGCATTTT. This gives the protein CASSPTGGGQPQHF.

V is TRBV7-2 and J is TRBJ1-5, with D hard to call. The length of the CDR3 is 14 residues. Trimming shortened V by 1 base and J by 1 base, and 5 bases separated the two germline ends. Per the germline V gene, CDR1 is SGHTA and CDR2 is FQGNSA. CDR3 region: CASSLVSSNQPQHF. For the CDR3, the DNA is TGTGCCAGCAGCTTAGTTTCCAGCAATCAGCCCCAGCATTTT.

The chain joins TRBV27 to TRBJ1-1, with a weak D call TRBD1 (6 bases). Trimming cost V 7 bases and J 4 bases, with 22 bases left between them. This CDR3 spans 16 amino acids. Germline CDR1 is MNHEY and CDR2 is SMNVEV (reference sequence). DNA of the CDR3: TGTGCCAGCACCAAGTCGATTGGGGGCTATGGCACTGAAGCTTTCTTT. Translating it yields CASTKSIGGYGTEAFF.

The CDR3 DNA follows: TGTGCCAGCAGTTTTCGGCTAGCGGGGTCCCGGGACTCCTACGAGCAGTACTTC. It yields the protein CASSFRLAGSRDSYEQYF. The chain has TRBV27 and TRBJ2-7, with 9 bases matching TRBD2. CDR3 length: 18 residues. Germline lookup yields CDR1 MNHEY and CDR2 SMNVEV (reference sequence). The junction had 12 bases not matched to a gene; V was cut back by 3 bases and J by 0 bases.

The CDR3 coding sequence is TGTGCCATCAGTGAGTCCAGAGGGCAGGCGGGCACGGACGAAAAACTGTTTTTT. Protein sequence: CAISESRGQAGTDEKLFF. The rearrangement joins TRBV10-3 to TRBJ1-4; the D is unclear. The CDR3 has 18 amino acids. Trimming stripped 0 bases from V and 8 bases from J, with 22 bases between. Looked up from germline, CDR1 is ENHRY and CDR2 is SYGVKD.

This clone was detected once. This chain joins TRBV29-1 and TRBJ2-6, with TRBD1 matching over 7 bases. Losses at the gene ends were 6 bases for V and 2 bases for J; bases not matched to a gene: 1. The CDR3 runs 13 residues. The germline V gene has CDR1 SQVTM and CDR2 ANQGSEA. CDR3 in DNA: TGCAGCGTCACAGGGGCTGGGGCCAACGTCCTGACTTTC. Amino acid sequence: CSVTGAGANVLTF.

This clone was detected a few times. The chain couples TRBV6-1 to TRBJ1-6, with 7 bases lining up with TRBD1. The junction had 5 bases not matched to a gene; V was cut back by 3 bases and J by 6 bases. This CDR3 spans 15 amino acids. CDR1 MNHNS and CDR2 SASEGT come from the germline V gene. CDR3 nucleotide sequence: TGTGCCAGCAGTGAGTCGGACAGGACTAATTCACCCCTCCACTTT. Translation gives CASSESDRTNSPLHF.

The gene calls are TRBV18 and TRBJ1-2; TRBD1 matches at 7 bases. V lost 2 bases to trimming and J lost 7 bases; unmatched junction nucleotides: 7. Germline values: CDR1 KGHSH, CDR2 LQKENI. CDR3 size: 14 residues. The CDR3 loop is CASSPRQGLRGYTF. Here the CDR3 DNA reads TGTGCCAGCTCACCAAGACAGGGATTACGTGGCTACACCTTC.

Only one count was recorded for this clone. V and J are TRBV7-9 and TRBJ2-7; 8 bases align to TRBD2. This CDR3 region has 16 residues. The V gene's germline CDR1 is SEHNR and CDR2 FQNEAQ (reference sequence). The J segment lost 4 bases and the V segment lost 5 bases, leaving 13 bases of the junction unmatched. The CDR3, as DNA: TGTGCCAGCAGCCCACGGCTCGGGGGGGCGCGGTACGAGCAGTACTTC. It codes for CASSPRLGGARYEQYF.

The chain recombines TRBV19 with TRBJ1-1; TRBD1 matches at 7 bases. This CDR3 region has 19 residues. Germline values: CDR1 LNHDA, CDR2 SQIVND (reference sequence). The junction had 18 bases not matched to a gene; V was cut back by 5 bases and J by 0 bases. The chain's CDR3 is CASSWPRTGPMMMNTEAFF. The CDR3 DNA sequence: TGTGCCAGTAGTTGGCCCCGGACAGGACCCATGATGATGAACACTGAAGCTTTCTTT.

The chain combines TRBV5-1 with TRBJ2-1; no clear D gene. The CDR3 runs to 17 residues. Trimming cost V 0 bases and J 7 bases, with 20 bases left between them. Germline loops: CDR1 SGHRS, CDR2 YFSETQ. The DNA of the CDR3 is TGCGCCAGCAGCTTGGTTGGTATAGGTACTTCGAGGAATGAGCAGTTCTTC. As protein: CASSLVGIGTSRNEQFF.

This chain links TRBV11-2 with TRBJ2-1, with D unclear. Trimming took 8 bases from V and 5 from J, leaving 19 bases between them. The CDR3 has 15 residues. Germline V gene data show CDR1 as SGHAT and CDR2 as FQNNGV. The CDR3, as DNA: TGTGCCAGCTCCCCCTCTTCTGGTTTCCACAATGAGCAGTTCTTC. It specifies CASSPSSGFHNEQFF.

The chain carries TRBV20-1 and TRBJ1-2, with a possible D match to TRBD1 (5 bases). The CDR3 is 11 residues long. The germline V gene has CDR1 DFQATT and CDR2 SNEGSKA (reference sequence). The germline V and J ends were trimmed by 5 bases and 8 bases, with 12 bases remaining between them. The CDR3 bases are TGCAGTGCTCAAGGACGGGACGGCTACACCTTC. Its translation is CSAQGRDGYTF.